One T cell receptor beta chain is described in this entry. Trimming cost V 0 bases and J 6 bases, with 13 bases left between them. The CDR3 runs 14 residues. The germline CDR1 and CDR2 sequences are SGHRS and YFSETQ. This sample stems from a study of blood T cell repertoires in COVID-19. Background on the study: Acute-phase and convalescent COVID-19 samples originated in the United States, Italy and Spain. The cDNA or gDNA used as material had been derived from T cells, B-cell-depleted T cells, or PBMCs.

Original processing notes: Amplification of reference gene primers provided the estimated nucleated cell counts. Profiled with immunoSEQ multiplex PCR; TCRdb holds only in-frame clones, not every one. Clonal size and the V and J genes are those of that table, whereas D and trimming came from the DNA. The sample contains approximately 190,000 clones, over 75% of which appear only once. This chain links TRBV5-1 with TRBJ2-7; possible D gene TRBD1, 5 bases. Material for sequencing was peripheral blood. The sequence was obtained from a middle-aged man with acute or convalescent COVID-19. The CDR3 sequence: CASSLVGRVAEQYF. CDR3 sequence (DNA): TGCGCCAGCAGCTTGGTAGGCAGGGTGGCCGAGCAGTACTTC.